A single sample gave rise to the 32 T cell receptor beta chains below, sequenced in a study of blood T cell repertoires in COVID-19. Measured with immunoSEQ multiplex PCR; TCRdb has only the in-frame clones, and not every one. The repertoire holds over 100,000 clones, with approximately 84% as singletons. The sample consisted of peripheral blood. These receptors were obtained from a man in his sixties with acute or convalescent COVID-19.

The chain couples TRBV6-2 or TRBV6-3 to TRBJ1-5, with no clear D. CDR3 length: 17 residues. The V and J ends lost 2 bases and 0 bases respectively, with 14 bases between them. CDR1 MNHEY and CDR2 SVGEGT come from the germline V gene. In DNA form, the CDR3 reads TGTGCCAGCAGTTACGTCCTTCGAGGGCATAGCAATCAGCCCCAGCATTTT. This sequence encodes CASSYVLRGHSNQPQHF.

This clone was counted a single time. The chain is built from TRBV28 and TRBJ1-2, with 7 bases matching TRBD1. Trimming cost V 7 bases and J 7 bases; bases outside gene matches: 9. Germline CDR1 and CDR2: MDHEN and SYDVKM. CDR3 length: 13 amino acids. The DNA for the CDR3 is TGTGCCAGCAACCCAGACAGGGTTCGTGGCTACACCTTC. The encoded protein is CASNPDRVRGYTF.

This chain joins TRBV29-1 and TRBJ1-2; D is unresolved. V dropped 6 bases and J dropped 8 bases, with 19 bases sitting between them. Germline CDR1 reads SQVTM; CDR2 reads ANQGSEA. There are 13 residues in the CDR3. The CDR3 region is CSVRTKDLVGYTF. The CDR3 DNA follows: TGCAGCGTCCGTACCAAAGACTTGGTCGGCTACACCTTC.

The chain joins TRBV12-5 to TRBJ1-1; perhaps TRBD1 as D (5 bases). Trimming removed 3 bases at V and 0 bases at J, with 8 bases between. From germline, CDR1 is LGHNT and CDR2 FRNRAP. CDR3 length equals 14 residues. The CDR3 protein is CASGLQEVNTEAFF. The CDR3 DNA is TGTGCTAGTGGTTTACAGGAAGTGAACACTGAAGCTTTCTTT.

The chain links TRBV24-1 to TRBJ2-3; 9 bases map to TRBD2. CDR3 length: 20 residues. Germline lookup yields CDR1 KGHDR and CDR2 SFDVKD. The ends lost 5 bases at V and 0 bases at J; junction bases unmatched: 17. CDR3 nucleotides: TGTGCCACCAGTGGACGACCGTCGCGGACTAGCGAAGCAAGCACAGATACGCAGTATTTT. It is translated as CATSGRPSRTSEASTDTQYF.

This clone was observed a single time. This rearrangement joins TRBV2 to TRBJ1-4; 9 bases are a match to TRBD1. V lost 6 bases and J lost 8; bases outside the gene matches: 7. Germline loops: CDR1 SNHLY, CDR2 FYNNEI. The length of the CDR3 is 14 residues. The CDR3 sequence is CASRKDRGGEKLFF. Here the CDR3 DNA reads TGTGCCAGCAGGAAGGACAGGGGAGGCGAAAAACTGTTTTTT.

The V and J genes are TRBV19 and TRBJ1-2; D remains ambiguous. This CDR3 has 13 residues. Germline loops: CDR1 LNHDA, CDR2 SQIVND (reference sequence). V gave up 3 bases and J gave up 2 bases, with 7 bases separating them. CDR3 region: CASSISGNYGYTF. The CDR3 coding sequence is TGTGCCAGTAGTATTTCAGGAAACTATGGCTACACCTTC.

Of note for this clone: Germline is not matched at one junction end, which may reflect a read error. The CDR3: CASILGAGDGYNEQFF. CDR3 nucleotide sequence: TGCGCCAGCATCTTGGGAGCGGGAGACGGGTACAATGAGCAGTTCTTC. The gene calls are TRBV5-1 and TRBJ2-1; TRBD2 matches at 8 bases. The CDR3 length is 16 residues. Looked up from germline, CDR1 is SGHRS and CDR2 is YFSETQ.

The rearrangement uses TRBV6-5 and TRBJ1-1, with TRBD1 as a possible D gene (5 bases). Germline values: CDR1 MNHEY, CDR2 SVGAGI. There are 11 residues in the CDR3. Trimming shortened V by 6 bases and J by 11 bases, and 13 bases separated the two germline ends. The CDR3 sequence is CASSGGDKAFF. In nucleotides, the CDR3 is TGTGCCAGCAGCGGGGGGGATAAGGCTTTCTTT.

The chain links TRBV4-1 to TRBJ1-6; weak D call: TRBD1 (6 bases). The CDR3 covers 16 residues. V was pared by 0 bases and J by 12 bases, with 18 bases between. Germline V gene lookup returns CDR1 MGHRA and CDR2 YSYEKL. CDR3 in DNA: TGCGCCAGCAGCCAAGAGGCAGGGGTAGGATTTTTACCCCTCCACTTT. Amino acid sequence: CASSQEAGVGFLPLHF.

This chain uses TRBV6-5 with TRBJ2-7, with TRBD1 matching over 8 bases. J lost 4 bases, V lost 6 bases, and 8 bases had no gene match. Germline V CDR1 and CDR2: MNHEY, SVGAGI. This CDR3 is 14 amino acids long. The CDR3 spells CASRSGQGYYEQYV. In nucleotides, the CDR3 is TGTGCCAGCAGGTCAGGACAGGGCTATTACGAGCAGTACGTC.

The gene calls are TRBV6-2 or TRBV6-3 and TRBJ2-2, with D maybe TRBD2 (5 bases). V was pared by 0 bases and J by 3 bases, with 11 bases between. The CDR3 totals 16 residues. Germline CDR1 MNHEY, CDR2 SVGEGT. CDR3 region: CASSYSLGIDTGELFF. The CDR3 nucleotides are TGTGCCAGCAGTTACTCCCTCGGGATCGACACCGGGGAGCTGTTTTTT.

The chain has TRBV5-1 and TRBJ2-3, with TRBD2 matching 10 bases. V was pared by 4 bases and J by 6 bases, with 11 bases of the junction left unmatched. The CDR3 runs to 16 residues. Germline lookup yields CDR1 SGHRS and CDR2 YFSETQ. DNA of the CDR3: TGCGCCAGCAGCACCCCTCTAGCGGGAGATAGGGATACGCAGTATTTT. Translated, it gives CASSTPLAGDRDTQYF. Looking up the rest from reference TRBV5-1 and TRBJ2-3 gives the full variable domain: KAGVTQTPRYLIKTRGQQVTLSCSPISGHRSVSWYQQTPGQGLQFLFEYFSETQRNKGNFPGRFSGRQFSNSRSEMNVSTLELGDSALYLCASSTPLAGDRDTQYFGPGTRLTVL.

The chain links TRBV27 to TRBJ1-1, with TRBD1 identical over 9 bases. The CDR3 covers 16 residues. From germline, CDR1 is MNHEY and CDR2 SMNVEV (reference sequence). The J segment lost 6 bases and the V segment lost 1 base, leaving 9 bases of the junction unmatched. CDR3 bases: TGTGCCAGCAGTTTATTCACAGGACAGGGGCCCGCTGAAGCTTTCTTT. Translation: CASSLFTGQGPAEAFF.

CDR3 loop: CASSPPTGDFSGNTIYF. DNA for the CDR3: TGTGCCAGCTCACCTCCAACCGGGGATTTCTCTGGAAACACCATATATTTT. The chain carries TRBV18 and TRBJ1-3, with unresolved D. Germline CDR1 and CDR2: KGHSH and LQKENI. This CDR3 has 17 amino acids. Trimming stripped 3 bases from V and 0 bases from J, with 15 bases between. Based on the CDR3 plus reference TRBV18 and TRBJ1-3, the full variable domain is NAGVMQNPRHLVRRRGQEARLRCSPMKGHSHVYWYRQLPEEGLKFMVYLQKENIIDESGMPKERFSAEFPKEGPSILRIQQVVRGDSAAYFCASSPPTGDFSGNTIYFGEGSWLTVV.

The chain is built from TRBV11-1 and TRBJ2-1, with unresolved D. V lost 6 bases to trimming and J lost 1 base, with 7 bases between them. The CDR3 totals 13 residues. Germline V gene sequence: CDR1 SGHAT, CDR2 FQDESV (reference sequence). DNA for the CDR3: TGTGCCAGCAGACTTCTATCCTACAATGAGCAGTTCTTC. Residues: CASRLLSYNEQFF.

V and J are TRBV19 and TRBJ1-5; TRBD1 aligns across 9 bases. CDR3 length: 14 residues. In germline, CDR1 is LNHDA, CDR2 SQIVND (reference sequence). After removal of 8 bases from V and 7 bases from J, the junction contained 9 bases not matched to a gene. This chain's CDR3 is CASSWDRDYQPQHF. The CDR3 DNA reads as TGTGCCAGTTCTTGGGACAGGGATTACCAGCCCCAGCATTTT.

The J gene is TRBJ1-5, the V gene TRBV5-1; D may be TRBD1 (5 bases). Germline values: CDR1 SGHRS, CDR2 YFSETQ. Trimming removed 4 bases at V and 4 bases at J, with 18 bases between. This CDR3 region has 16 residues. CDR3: CASSPLGGGGNQPQHF. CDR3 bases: TGCGCCAGCAGCCCCTTGGGGGGGGGAGGTAATCAGCCCCAGCATTTT.

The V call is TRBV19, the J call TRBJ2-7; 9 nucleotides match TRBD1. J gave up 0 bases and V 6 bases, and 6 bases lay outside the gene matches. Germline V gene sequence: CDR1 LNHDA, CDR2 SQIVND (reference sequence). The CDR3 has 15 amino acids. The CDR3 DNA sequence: TGTGCCAGTAGGACGGGACAGGGAAGCTCCTACGAGCAGTACGTC. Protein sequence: CASRTGQGSSYEQYV.

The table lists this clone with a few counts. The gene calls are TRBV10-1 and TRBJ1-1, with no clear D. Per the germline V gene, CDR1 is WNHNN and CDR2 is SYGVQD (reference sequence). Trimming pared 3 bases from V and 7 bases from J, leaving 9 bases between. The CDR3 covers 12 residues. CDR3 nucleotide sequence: TGCGCCAGCAGTGATGGGCAAGTTGAAGCTTTCTTT. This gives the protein CASSDGQVEAFF.

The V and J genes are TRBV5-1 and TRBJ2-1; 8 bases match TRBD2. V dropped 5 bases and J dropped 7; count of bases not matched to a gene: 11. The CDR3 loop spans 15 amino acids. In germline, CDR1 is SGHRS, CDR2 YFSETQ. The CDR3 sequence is CASSLLGTSWNEQFF. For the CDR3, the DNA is TGCGCCAGCAGTCTCCTGGGGACTAGTTGGAATGAGCAGTTCTTC.

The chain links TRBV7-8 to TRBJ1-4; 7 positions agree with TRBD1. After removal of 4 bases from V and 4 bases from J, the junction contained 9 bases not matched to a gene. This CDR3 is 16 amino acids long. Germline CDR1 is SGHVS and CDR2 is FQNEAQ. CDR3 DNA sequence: TGTGCCAGCAGCTGGGAGACAGGGCTATTTAATGAAAAACTGTTTTTT. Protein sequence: CASSWETGLFNEKLFF.

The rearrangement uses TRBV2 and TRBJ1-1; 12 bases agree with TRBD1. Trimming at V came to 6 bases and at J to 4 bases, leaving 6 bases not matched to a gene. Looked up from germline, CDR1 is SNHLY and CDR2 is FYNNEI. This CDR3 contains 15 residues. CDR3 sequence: CASSGDRGRGTEAFF. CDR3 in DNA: TGTGCCAGCAGCGGGGACAGGGGGCGCGGCACTGAAGCTTTCTTT.

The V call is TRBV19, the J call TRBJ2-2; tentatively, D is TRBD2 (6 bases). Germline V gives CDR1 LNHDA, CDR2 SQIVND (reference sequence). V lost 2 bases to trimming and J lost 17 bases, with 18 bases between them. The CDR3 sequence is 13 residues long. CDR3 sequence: CASSIKEGGAQFF. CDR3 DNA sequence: TGTGCCAGTAGTATAAAGGAGGGTGGGGCCCAATTTTTT.

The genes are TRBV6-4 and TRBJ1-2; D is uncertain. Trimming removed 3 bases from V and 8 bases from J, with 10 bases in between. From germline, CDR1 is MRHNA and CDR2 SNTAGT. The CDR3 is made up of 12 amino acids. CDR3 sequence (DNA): TGTGCCAGCAGTGATGGAGTCGGGGGCTACACCTTC. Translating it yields CASSDGVGGYTF.

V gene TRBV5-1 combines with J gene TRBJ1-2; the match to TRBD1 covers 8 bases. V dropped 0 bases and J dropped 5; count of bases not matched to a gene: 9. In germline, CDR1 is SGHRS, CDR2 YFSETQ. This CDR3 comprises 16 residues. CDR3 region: CASSLALSTGEYGYTF. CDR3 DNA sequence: TGCGCCAGCAGCTTGGCCCTCTCGACAGGGGAGTATGGCTACACCTTC.

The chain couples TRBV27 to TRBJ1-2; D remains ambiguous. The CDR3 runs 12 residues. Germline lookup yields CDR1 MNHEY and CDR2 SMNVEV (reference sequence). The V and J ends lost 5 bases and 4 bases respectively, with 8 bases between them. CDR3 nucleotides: TGTGCCAGCAGTATGGACTCCTATGGCTACACCTTC. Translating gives CASSMDSYGYTF.

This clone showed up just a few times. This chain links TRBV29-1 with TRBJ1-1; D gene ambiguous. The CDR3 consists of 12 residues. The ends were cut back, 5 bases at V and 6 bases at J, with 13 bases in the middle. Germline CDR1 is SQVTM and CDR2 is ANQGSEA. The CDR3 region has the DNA TGCAGCGTTCTGTCAGACGAGGCTGAAGCTTTCTTT. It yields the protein CSVLSDEAEAFF.

CDR3 sequence reads: CASRQTGATEAFF. The DNA of the CDR3 is TGTGCCAGCAGACAAACAGGGGCTACTGAAGCTTTCTTT. The V and J genes are TRBV11-2 and TRBJ1-1; 7 bases align to TRBD1. The CDR3 is 13 residues long. In germline, CDR1 is SGHAT, CDR2 FQNNGV. V dropped 6 bases and J dropped 5; count of bases not matched to a gene: 6.

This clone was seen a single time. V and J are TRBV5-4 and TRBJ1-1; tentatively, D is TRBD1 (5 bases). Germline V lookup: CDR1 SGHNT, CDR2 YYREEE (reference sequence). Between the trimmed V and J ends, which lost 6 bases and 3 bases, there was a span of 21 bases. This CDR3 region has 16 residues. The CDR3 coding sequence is TGTGCCAGCATCGAAAGGGCGGGGGATCCCTACACTGAAGCTTTCTTT. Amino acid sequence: CASIERAGDPYTEAFF.

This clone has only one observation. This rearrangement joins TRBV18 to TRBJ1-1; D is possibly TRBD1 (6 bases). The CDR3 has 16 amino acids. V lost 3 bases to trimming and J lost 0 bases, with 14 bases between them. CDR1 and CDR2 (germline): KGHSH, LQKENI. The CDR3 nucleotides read TGTGCCAGCTCACCCGGGGGGGCCCAGATGAACACTGAAGCTTTCTTT. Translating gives CASSPGGAQMNTEAFF.

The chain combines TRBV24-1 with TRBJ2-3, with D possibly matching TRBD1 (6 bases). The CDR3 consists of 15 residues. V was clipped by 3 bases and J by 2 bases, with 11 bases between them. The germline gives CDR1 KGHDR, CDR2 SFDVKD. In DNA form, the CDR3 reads TGTGCCACCAGTGATCCAGGGGAGACCACAGATACGCAGTATTTT. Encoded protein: CATSDPGETTDTQYF.